This is a list of T cell receptor beta chains from one sample in a study of blood T cells in healthy people across ages. TCRdb used MiXCR to reprocess the 5' RACE reads, holding one entry per CDR3 protein. The profile shows hundreds of thousands of distinct CDR3 sequences, over 20% of them singletons. What was sequenced was blood. All receptors derive from an older man in good health. Each CDR3 is given with its conserved first and last residue. A D gene is named only where the DNA matches it firmly. Some rows have no size entry. The others give once, few or many, or a class for an expanded clone.

clone size,J gene,D gene,V gene,CDR3 protein,CDR3 DNA
few,TRBJ2-5,.,TRBV10-3,CATRSGNLETQYF,TGTGCCACCCGTTCCGGGAACCTAGAGACCCAGTACTTC
.,TRBJ2-5,.,TRBV24-1,CATSGTGASQETQYF,TGTGCCACCAGTGGGACGGGCGCATCCCAAGAGACCCAGTACTTC
few,TRBJ2-7,TRBD1,TRBV7-2,CASSLAAAGGYEQYF,TGTGCCAGCAGCTTAGCCGCTGCAGGGGGCTACGAGCAGTACTTC
.,TRBJ2-1,.,TRBV18,CASSPTLDEQFF,TGTGCCAGCTCACCCACCCTTGATGAGCAGTTCTTC
.,TRBJ1-5,.,TRBV24-1,CATSDSMTGSNQPQHF,TGTGCCACCAGTGATTCGATGACAGGCAGCAATCAGCCCCAGCATTTT
few,TRBJ2-5,TRBD1,TRBV10-3,CAISENQGAGETQYF,TGTGCCATCAGTGAGAATCAGGGGGCGGGAGAGACCCAGTACTTC
.,TRBJ1-1,.,TRBV28,CASSPPRVEGTEAFF,TGTGCCAGCAGTCCCCCCCGGGTAGAGGGCACTGAAGCTTTCTTT
.,TRBJ1-6,.,TRBV20-1,CSAIGKNSPLHF,TGCAGTGCTATAGGAAAAAATTCACCCCTCCACTTT
few,TRBJ2-1,TRBD2,TRBV5-1,CASSPLAGPPNEQFF,TGCGCCAGCAGCCCACTAGCGGGACCACCCAATGAGCAGTTCTTC
few,TRBJ2-7,TRBD2,TRBV6-2/TRBV6-3,CASSYSFGTTRGYEQYF,TGTGCCAGCAGTTACTCGTTCGGGACTACTAGAGGCTACGAGCAGTACTTC
many,TRBJ2-3,TRBD2,TRBV20-1,CSARGLAGTTDTQYF,TGCAGTGCTAGAGGTCTAGCGGGGACCACAGATACGCAGTATTTT
.,TRBJ1-2,.,TRBV30,CAWSDRGEGYTF,TGTGCCTGGAGTGACCGCGGGGAAGGCTACACCTTC
.,TRBJ1-1,.,TRBV7-8,CASSSLIQGMNTEAFF,TGTGCCAGCAGCTCACTAATACAAGGGATGAACACTGAAGCTTTCTTT
.,TRBJ1-5,.,TRBV14,CASSQDGREGRNPPQHF,TGTGCCAGCAGCCAAGATGGCAGGGAGGGGCGCAATCCGCCCCAGCATTTT
.,TRBJ1-2,.,TRBV20-1,CSASSIYGYTF,TGCAGTGCTAGTAGTATCTATGGCTACACCTTC
.,TRBJ2-2,TRBD2,TRBV12-3/TRBV12-4,CASSPRTSGRTGELFF,TGTGCCAGCAGTCCTCGGACTAGCGGGAGGACCGGGGAGCTGTTTTTT
few,TRBJ2-1,TRBD1,TRBV3-1,CASSQEVRDRGGLAGIYNEQFF,TGTGCCAGCAGCCAAGAAGTCCGGGACAGGGGGGGGCTAGCGGGAATTTACAATGAGCAGTTCTTC